Shown below are 27 T cell receptor beta chains from a single sample sequenced in a study of Ad26.COV2.S vaccination and SARS-CoV-2 variants. The treatment was: 15 to 20 received Ad26.COV2.S at low or high dose, single or two shots; several received placebo; per-sample allocation not given. The samples were gathered on day 63 after the first injection of vaccine or placebo. The protocol was immunoSEQ multiplex PCR, while the TCRdb copy is restricted to in-frame clones and leaves out a portion. The table shows hundreds of thousands of clones, with more than 75% occurring only once. Sequences were derived from peripheral blood, sampled in a trial of Ad26.COV2.S vaccine versus placebo. The receptors derive from a person between 18 and 65 years old who received the Ad26.COV2.S COVID-19 vaccine or a placebo.

The rearrangement joins TRBV3-1 (or the pseudogene TRBV3-2) to TRBJ2-7; no firm D call. Trimming shortened V by 1 base and J by 2 bases, and 9 bases separated the two germline ends. The length of the CDR3 is 14 residues. Per the germline V gene, CDR1 is LGHDT and CDR2 is YNNKEL (reference sequence). CDR3 residues: CASSQVQRTYEQYF. CDR3 bases: TGTGCCAGCAGCCAAGTCCAGCGTACCTACGAGCAGTACTTC.

The chain couples TRBV6-2 or TRBV6-3 to TRBJ1-1, with D perhaps TRBD1 (5 bases). The V gene's germline CDR1 is MNHEY and CDR2 SVGEGT. V was clipped by 4 bases and J by 8 bases, with 17 bases between them. The CDR3 loop spans 14 amino acids. CDR3 sequence (DNA): TGTGCCAGCAGTTCAATTCCCAGGGCCGGAGAAGCTTTCTTT. It specifies CASSSIPRAGEAFF.

The CDR3 is CASSQETGVGGAAPGELFF. In DNA, the CDR3 is TGTGCCAGCAGCCAAGAAACAGGGGTCGGAGGGGCGGCACCCGGGGAGCTGTTTTTT. The gene calls are TRBV3-1 (or the pseudogene TRBV3-2) and TRBJ2-2; D is possibly TRBD1 (7 bases). V lost 0 bases, J lost 6 bases, and 23 bases lay in between. This CDR3 has 19 amino acids. Germline V gene data show CDR1 as LGHDT and CDR2 as YNNKEL (reference sequence).

A single count supports this clone. J is TRBJ2-1 and V is TRBV29-1, with 8 nucleotides matching TRBD2. Germline-derived CDR1 and CDR2 are SQVTM and ANQGSEA. The CDR3 spans 14 residues. The ends lost 7 bases at V and 5 bases at J; junction bases unmatched: 10. CDR3 sequence reads: CSATPGGPDNEQFF. CDR3 nucleotides: TGCAGCGCCACGCCGGGGGGGCCTGACAATGAGCAGTTCTTC.

CDR3 amino acids: CASSQDRDRRAAGTDTQYF. CDR3 coding DNA: TGCGCCAGCAGCCAAGACCGGGACAGGAGGGCGGCGGGCACAGATACGCAGTATTTT. V gene TRBV4-1 combines with J gene TRBJ2-3; 8 bases are a match to TRBD1. J gave up 1 base and V 0 bases, and 12 bases lay outside the gene matches. The germline V gene has CDR1 MGHRA and CDR2 YSYEKL. The CDR3 loop spans 19 amino acids.

The chain couples TRBV6-2 or TRBV6-3 to TRBJ1-1; 7 positions agree with TRBD1. There are 15 residues in the CDR3. The trim removed 6 bases at V and 0 bases at J, leaving 7 bases unmatched. Germline values: CDR1 MNHEY, CDR2 SVGEGT. Here the CDR3 reads CASSQRDRLNTEAFF. The CDR3, as DNA: TGTGCCAGCAGCCAACGGGACAGACTGAACACTGAAGCTTTCTTT.

The rearrangement links TRBV7-2 to TRBJ2-1, with 9 bases that match TRBD2. This CDR3 spans 17 amino acids. From germline, CDR1 is SGHTA and CDR2 FQGNSA. After removal of 1 base from V and 2 bases from J, the junction contained 6 bases not matched to a gene. The DNA of the CDR3 is TGTGCCAGCAGCTTAGTCTTCGGCGGGGGGGCCTACAATGAGCAGTTCTTC. It codes for CASSLVFGGGAYNEQFF. The variable domain in full, completed from reference TRBV7-2 and TRBJ2-1, reads GAGVSQSPSNKVTEKGKDVELRCDPISGHTALYWYRQSLGQGLEFLIYFQGNSAPDKSGLPSDRFSAERTGGSVSTLTIQRTQQEDSAVYLCASSLVFGGGAYNEQFFGPGTRLTVL.

The chain couples TRBV6-1 to TRBJ1-1; D unresolved. This CDR3 has 13 residues. The germline CDR1 and CDR2 sequences are MNHNS and SASEGT. V lost 2 bases, J lost 4 bases, and 8 bases lay in between. As DNA, the CDR3 is TGTGCCAGCAGTGAATCGGACGCCACTGAAGCTTTCTTT. Protein sequence: CASSESDATEAFF.

The V call is TRBV7-8, the J call TRBJ2-3; maybe TRBD2 (7 bases). V was cut by 6 bases and J by 0 bases, with 16 bases left in between. This CDR3 is 16 amino acids long. Germline V gene data show CDR1 as SGHVS and CDR2 as FQNEAQ. The CDR3 nucleotides read TGTGCCAGCAGTTCGGAGGGGGGGCTAAGCACAGATACGCAGTATTTT. Encoded protein: CASSSEGGLSTDTQYF. Full variable domain (outside the CDR3, taken from reference TRBV7-8 and TRBJ2-3): GAGVSQSPRYKVAKRGQDVALRCDPISGHVSLFWYQQALGQGPEFLTYFQNEAQLDKSGLPSDRFFAERPEGSVSTLKIQRTQQEDSAVYLCASSSEGGLSTDTQYFGPGTRLTVL.

The chain links TRBV25-1 to TRBJ1-2; D is unresolved. Germline CDR1 MGHDK, CDR2 SYGVNS. V was trimmed by 2 bases and J by 8 bases, leaving 18 bases between them. This CDR3 has 15 amino acids. The CDR3 DNA reads TGTGCCAGCAGTGAAAGGAAGGGCCCTGTGAGGGGCTACACCTTC. Translating gives CASSERKGPVRGYTF.

The genes are TRBV29-1 and TRBJ1-2, with D possibly matching TRBD1 (6 bases). Trimming cost V 8 bases and J 3 bases, with 13 bases left between them. This CDR3 spans 12 amino acids. CDR1 and CDR2 (germline): SQVTM, ANQGSEA. As DNA, the CDR3 is TGCAGCTATTACAGGGAGGACTATGGCTACACCTTC. Translating gives CSYYREDYGYTF. The full variable domain, in which reference TRBV29-1 and TRBJ1-2 provide the parts outside the CDR3, is SAVISQKPSRDICQRGTSLTIQCQVDSQVTMMFWYRQQPGQSLTLIATANQGSEATYESGFVIDKFPISRPNLTFSTLTVSNMSPEDSSIYLCSYYREDYGYTFGSGTRLTVV.

This clone is categorized as medium-sized. The chain employs TRBV5-5 and TRBJ2-7; 9 bases match TRBD1. Trimming removed 1 base from V and 2 bases from J; junction bases left unmatched: 4. CDR1 SGHKS and CDR2 YYEKEE come from the germline V gene (reference sequence). The CDR3 length is 15 residues. CDR3 nucleotides: TGTGCCAGCAGCTTGCTTGGGACAGGGCCCTACGAGCAGTACTTC. Translated: CASSLLGTGPYEQYF.

This chain connects TRBV9 to TRBJ1-5, with D maybe TRBD1 (5 bases). Per germline, CDR1 SGDLS and CDR2 YYNGEE. Trimming removed 3 bases from V and 3 bases from J, with 10 bases in between. The CDR3 contains 14 residues. The CDR3 spells CASSEAGTNQPQHF. The CDR3 bases are TGTGCCAGCAGCGAAGCCGGGACCAATCAGCCCCAGCATTTT. The entire variable domain, with the rest obtained from reference TRBV9 and TRBJ1-5, is as follows: DSGVTQTPKHLITATGQRVTLRCSPRSGDLSVYWYQQSLDQGLQFLIQYYNGEERAKGNILERFSAQQFPDLHSELNLSSLELGDSALYFCASSEAGTNQPQHFGDGTRLSIL.

DNA for the CDR3: TGTGCCAGCAGCGTAGTGGCCGGGACAGGGGGCCACACCGGGGAGCTGTTTTTT. It yields the protein CASSVVAGTGGHTGELFF. The chain uses TRBV9 and TRBJ2-2, with 12 bases fitting TRBD1. Germline V gene data show CDR1 as SGDLS and CDR2 as YYNGEE. The CDR3 spans 18 residues. V trimming: 0 bases; J trimming: 3 bases; junction bases outside the gene matches: 6. The whole variable domain, remainder taken from reference TRBV9 and TRBJ2-2, is DSGVTQTPKHLITATGQRVTLRCSPRSGDLSVYWYQQSLDQGLQFLIQYYNGEERAKGNILERFSAQQFPDLHSELNLSSLELGDSALYFCASSVVAGTGGHTGELFFGEGSRLTVL.

J is TRBJ1-1 and V is TRBV19, with a weak D call TRBD1 (6 bases). This CDR3 comprises 14 residues. Germline values: CDR1 LNHDA, CDR2 SQIVND (reference sequence). Trimming cost V 7 bases and J 5 bases, with 17 bases left between them. CDR3 nucleotide sequence: TGTGCCAGTATGAGGGGGGGTGTGGGAACTGAAGCTTTCTTT. It specifies CASMRGGVGTEAFF.

The genes are TRBV12-5 and TRBJ2-3, with D tentatively TRBD1 or TRBD2 (6 bases each). The V end was cut by 7 bases, the J end by 5 bases, with 25 bases between. Germline CDR1 and CDR2: LGHNT and FRNRAP. The CDR3 consists of 17 residues. The CDR3 loop reads CASAPSLAGQSEDTQYF. The CDR3 region has the DNA TGTGCTAGTGCCCCTTCTCTCGCGGGACAAAGTGAAGATACGCAGTATTTT.

This clone was recorded only once. The rearrangement links TRBV12-5 to TRBJ2-3; D gene uncertain. CDR1 LGHNT and CDR2 FRNRAP come from the germline V gene. The CDR3 spans 16 residues. V lost 0 bases and J lost 6, with 16 bases in between. The CDR3 DNA follows: TGTGCTAGTGGTTTGGTCCCGACCTTTAGCTCCGATACGCAGTATTTT. Translating gives CASGLVPTFSSDTQYF.

The rearrangement uses TRBV27 and TRBJ2-1; a weak D match, TRBD2 (6 bases). Germline CDR1 is MNHEY and CDR2 is SMNVEV (reference sequence). Trimming removed 3 bases at V and 2 bases at J, with 11 bases between. This CDR3 has 15 residues. The CDR3 protein is CASSLGGTPYNEQFF. For the CDR3, the DNA is TGTGCCAGCAGTTTGGGGGGAACCCCCTACAATGAGCAGTTCTTC.

This sequence joins TRBV27 and TRBJ1-2, with a possible D match to TRBD1 (5 bases). This CDR3 has 12 amino acids. Trimming shortened V by 6 bases and J by 4 bases, and 9 bases separated the two germline ends. Germline V lookup: CDR1 MNHEY, CDR2 SMNVEV (reference sequence). This chain's CDR3 is CASSSGSYGYTF. CDR3 in DNA: TGTGCCAGCAGCTCAGGGAGCTATGGCTACACCTTC.

The chain is built from TRBV7-9 and TRBJ1-1; 7 bases map to TRBD1. Germline assignment: CDR1 SEHNR and CDR2 FQNEAQ (reference sequence). This CDR3 has 15 residues. V gave up 1 base and J gave up 5 bases; unmatched junction bases: 7. This CDR3 reads CASSLVGQGVTEAFF. CDR3 nucleotides: TGTGCCAGCAGCTTAGTAGGGCAGGGGGTAACTGAAGCTTTCTTT.

This chain connects TRBV24-1 to TRBJ2-1; the D is unclear. This CDR3 has 14 residues. Looked up from germline, CDR1 is KGHDR and CDR2 is SFDVKD. Trimming pared 4 bases from V and 3 bases from J, leaving 9 bases between. CDR3 amino acids: CATSERDYYNEQFF. CDR3 nucleotides: TGTGCCACCAGTGAAAGGGATTACTACAATGAGCAGTTCTTC.

V usage is TRBV6-5 and J usage is TRBJ2-5; D call uncertain. Germline V gene sequence: CDR1 MNHEY, CDR2 SVGAGI. Trimming removed 3 bases at V and 5 bases at J, with 4 bases between. The CDR3 sequence is 11 residues long. CDR3 nucleotides: TGTGCCAGCAGTTATCTTGAGACCCAGTACTTC. It codes for CASSYLETQYF.

V and J are TRBV10-3 and TRBJ1-2; D gene unclear. The CDR3 sequence is 12 residues long. Trimming stripped 5 bases from V and 4 bases from J, with 8 bases between. Per the germline V gene, CDR1 is ENHRY and CDR2 is SYGVKD. The CDR3 nucleotides read TGTGCCATCAGTCCGGGTGGCTATGGCTACACCTTC. It translates to CAISPGGYGYTF.

To note about this clone: Other DNA sequences in this sample translate to the same CDR3. The V gene is TRBV28, the J gene TRBJ2-7; 8 bases map to TRBD2. The germline V gene has CDR1 MDHEN and CDR2 SYDVKM. The CDR3 covers 11 residues. With V trimmed by 6 bases and J by 7 bases, 2 bases remained unmatched. The CDR3 coding sequence is TGTGCCAGCAGCCCGGGGGGGGAGCAGTACTTC. As protein: CASSPGGEQYF.

About this clone: This sample also contains other DNA sequences that code for the same CDR3. This sequence joins TRBV6-5 and TRBJ2-7; D uncertain. Trimming shortened V by 8 bases and J by 3 bases, and 5 bases separated the two germline ends. CDR1 and CDR2 (germline): MNHEY, SVGAGI. This CDR3 is built from 10 residues. The chain's CDR3 is CASRSYEQYF. Here the CDR3 DNA reads TGTGCCAGCCGCAGCTACGAGCAGTACTTC.

The chain's CDR3 is CASSSPGRSSYEQYF. CDR3 nucleotide sequence: TGTGCCAGCAGCTCTCCGGGACGTAGCTCCTACGAGCAGTACTTC. The chain joins TRBV6-5 to TRBJ2-7; D may be TRBD1 or TRBD2 (5 bases each). The CDR3 loop spans 15 amino acids. Germline CDR1 is MNHEY and CDR2 is SVGAGI. The ends were cut back, 6 bases at V and 0 bases at J, with 15 bases in the middle.

The chain couples TRBV5-8 to TRBJ2-1; D possibly matches TRBD1 or TRBD2 (5 bases each). Trimming took 0 bases from V and 4 from J, leaving 5 bases between them. This CDR3 spans 13 amino acids. Germline V gives CDR1 SGHTS, CDR2 YDEGEE. In nucleotides, the CDR3 is TGTGCCAGCAGCTTGGGGGGGTACAATGAGCAGTTCTTC. Protein sequence: CASSLGGYNEQFF.